A few counts support the clone carrying this T cell receptor beta chain. Its specificity is not known. Alongside a J-beta primer mix, a sample-barcoded 5' primer served in a second PCR lasting about 7 to 11 cycles. CDR3-containing paired-end reads numbering at least 2.5 million came from each sample. One entry per CDR3 protein results from TCRdb running MiXCR on the 5' RACE reads. The sample carries about 1.7 million distinct CDR3 sequences, 28% recorded once. The sample is drawn from a study of blood T cells in healthy people across ages. Whole-study findings and limits: Possibly confounding the expanded clonotype changes was the fact that donor CMV status was unknown. Higher naive T cell percentage went strongly together with higher TCR beta diversity.

Germline loops: CDR1 MGHDK, CDR2 SYGVNS. The CDR3 spans 14 residues. Sequenced sample: blood. This sequence joins TRBV25-1 and TRBJ2-5; possibly TRBD1 or TRBD2 for D (5 bases each). The assigned J gene may be wrong: the sequence end matches TRBJ2-7 better. The receptor's source is a woman aged 30 to 39 in good health. The CDR3 coding sequence is TGTGCCAGCAGTGAATGGGGCGGGTTGGACGAGCAGTACTTC. The encoded protein is CASSEWGGLDEQYF.